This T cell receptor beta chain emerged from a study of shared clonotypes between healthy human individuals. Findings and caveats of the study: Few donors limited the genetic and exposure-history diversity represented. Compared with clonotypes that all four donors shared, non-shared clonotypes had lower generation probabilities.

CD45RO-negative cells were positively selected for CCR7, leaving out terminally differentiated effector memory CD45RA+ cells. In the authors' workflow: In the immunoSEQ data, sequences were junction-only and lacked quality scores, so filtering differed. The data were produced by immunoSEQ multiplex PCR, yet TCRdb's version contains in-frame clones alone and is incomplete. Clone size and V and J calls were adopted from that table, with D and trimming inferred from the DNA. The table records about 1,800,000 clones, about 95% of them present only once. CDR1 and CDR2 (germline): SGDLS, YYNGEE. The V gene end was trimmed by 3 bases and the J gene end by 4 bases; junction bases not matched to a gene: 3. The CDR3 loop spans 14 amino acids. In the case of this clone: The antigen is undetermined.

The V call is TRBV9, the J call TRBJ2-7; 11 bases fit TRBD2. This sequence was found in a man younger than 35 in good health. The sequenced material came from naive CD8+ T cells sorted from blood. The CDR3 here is CASSDGLAGYEQYF. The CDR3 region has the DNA TGTGCCAGCAGCGACGGACTAGCGGGTTACGAGCAGTACTTC.